The rows below give T cell receptor beta chains drawn from one sample of a study of T cells in Graves' hyperthyroidism and ophthalmopathy. MiXCR, run by TCRdb on the multiplex PCR reads, gives a single entry per CDR3 protein. The sample lists 600,000 to 700,000 distinct CDR3 sequences, 45% occurring once. The sequenced sample consisted of peripheral blood or thyroid tissue (not recorded which). The receptors derive from an adult man with Graves' disease, either hyperthyroidism or ophthalmopathy (not recorded which). Each CDR3 is given with its conserved first and last residue. Not all rows give a size; the values are once, few, many and, for expanded clones, a class.

V: TRBV7-8; size: -; length: 18; CDR3: CASSQRGLAGGNPYEQYF
V: TRBV6-4; size: -; length: 13; CDR3: CASSDSRGSPPHF
V: TRBV7-9; size: many; length: 14; CDR3: CASSLEGSITEAFF
V: TRBV15; size: -; length: 15; CDR3: CASAPDRSGNQPQHF
V: TRBV6-1; size: -; length: 14; CDR3: CASSLQGEAETQYF
V: TRBV4-1; size: few; length: 15; CDR3: CASSRGQASNQPQHF
V: TRBV9; size: -; length: 16; CDR3: CASSVATGVSTGELFF
V: TRBV20-1; size: -; length: 16; CDR3: CSADGQGQSIGETQYF
V: TRBV7-9; size: many; length: 13; CDR3: CASSRVGSQPQHF
V: TRBV9; size: -; length: 14; CDR3: CASSVGYGSYEQYF
V: TRBV2; size: -; length: 16; CDR3: CASSEARGQVNSPLHF
V: TRBV2; size: -; length: 15; CDR3: CASSLGANSGNTIYF
V: TRBV15; size: few; length: 15; CDR3: CATSRAGTGANVLTF
V: TRBV7-9; size: many; length: 12; CDR3: CASSYNSYEQYF
V: TRBV7-2; size: -; length: 14; CDR3: CASSLAGGDFEQYF
V: TRBV2; size: many; length: 10; CDR3: CASVGNEQYF
V: TRBV20-1; size: -; length: 18; CDR3: CSAPTSGGARVTQETQYF
V: TRBV29-1; size: once; length: 15; CDR3: CSLAGAGVADSPLHF
V: TRBV19; size: many; length: 14; CDR3: CASMAVRSGNTIYF
V: TRBV19; size: many; length: 13; CDR3: CASSIQGDQPQHF
V: TRBV20-1; size: -; length: 14; CDR3: CSARLSGGGYEQYF
V: TRBV24-1; size: many; length: 15; CDR3: CATSETSGSPYEQYF
V: TRBV6-1; size: -; length: 15; CDR3: CASSLGGQTNTEAFF
V: TRBV7-9; size: once; length: 14; CDR3: CASSVKTPRGGYTF
V: TRBV5-1; size: -; length: 15; CDR3: CASSWTGTGGGEQYF
V: TRBV25-1; size: many; length: 14; CDR3: CASGRKGQNYGYTF
V: TRBV12-3/TRBV12-4; size: few; length: 13; CDR3: CASSPRAPYEQYF
V: TRBV24-1; size: -; length: 10; CDR3: CATGTEELFF
V: TRBV6-1; size: few; length: 18; CDR3: CASSEAPDRRYSNQPQHF
V: TRBV20-1; size: few; length: 13; CDR3: CSAILAGFYEQYF
V: TRBV2; size: -; length: 14; CDR3: CASSYQGGDYEQYF
V: TRBV19; size: few; length: 15; CDR3: CASTYYDRGNSPLHF
V: TRBV7-9; size: few; length: 17; CDR3: CASSLAGEARKGYGYTF
V: TRBV7-6; size: many; length: 16; CDR3: CASSPRGAGGGETQYF
V: TRBV10-3; size: -; length: 15; CDR3: CAISAPGQGADGYTF
V: TRBV10-3; size: -; length: 15; CDR3: CAISRDRGSSSPLHF
V: TRBV2; size: -; length: 11; CDR3: CASNLDWRALF
V: TRBV7-9; size: many; length: 15; CDR3: CASSPHPGRNTEAFF
V: TRBV6-5; size: few; length: 13; CDR3: CASFRGPGETQYF
V: TRBV29-1; size: -; length: 13; CDR3: CSLDVGPGSGYTF
V: TRBV29-1; size: once; length: 11; CDR3: CSVERVVEAFF
V: TRBV10-2; size: -; length: 12; CDR3: CASSAQYYEQYF
V: TRBV5-1; size: -; length: 16; CDR3: CASSLGQAISANTIYF
V: TRBV10-3; size: -; length: 13; CDR3: CAISAIGGTEAFF
V: TRBV11-2; size: -; length: 17; CDR3: CASSFGDSWGNQETQYF
V: TRBV24-1; size: few; length: 15; CDR3: CATSARDRDGGELFF
V: TRBV7-7; size: -; length: 17; CDR3: CASSLDPSDRSQETQYF
V: TRBV25-1; size: many; length: 14; CDR3: CASSAIGIHQPQHF
V: TRBV29-1; size: -; length: 13; CDR3: CSAQVADGSPLHF
V: TRBV9; size: -; length: 15; CDR3: CAGSAGGGRHLGYTF
V: TRBV10-3; size: -; length: 14; CDR3: CASSEWRLRAEAFF
V: TRBV7-2; size: -; length: 8; CDR3: CASSQGGF
V: TRBV6-4; size: few; length: 15; CDR3: CASSVGFGEGQPQHF
V: TRBV10-2; size: -; length: 13; CDR3: CASSESGDREAFF
V: TRBV10-3; size: many; length: 13; CDR3: CAGRRTGNTEAFF
V: TRBV7-9; size: -; length: 16; CDR3: CASSLGLAGVTGELFF
V: TRBV6-1; size: few; length: 16; CDR3: CASSSGQPGQREKLFF